A few counts support the clone carrying this T cell receptor (beta chain). These data belong to a study of T cell repertoires in cytomegalovirus infection. On the study more broadly: Matching HLA type and CMV infection were both indicated by public TCR beta signatures.

TCRdb re-called the reads with MiXCR, one entry per CDR3 protein. Among approximately 490,000 distinct CDR3 sequences listed, around 10% were seen once. CDR3 length: 15 residues. V was trimmed by 7 bases and J by 6 bases, leaving 21 bases between them. Germline-derived CDR1 and CDR2 are MNHNY and SVGAGI (reference sequence). The chain employs TRBV6-6 and TRBJ1-2; possibly TRBD1 for D (5 bases). The clonotype originates from a human donor in good health (CMV status not recorded). Some clones in this sample may be carry-over from other donors' samples. The sample taken for sequencing was PBMCs. The DNA for the CDR3 is TGTGCCAGCACCTCCCAGGGTGCGGCATCAGATGGCTACACCTTC. Protein sequence: CASTSQGAASDGYTF.